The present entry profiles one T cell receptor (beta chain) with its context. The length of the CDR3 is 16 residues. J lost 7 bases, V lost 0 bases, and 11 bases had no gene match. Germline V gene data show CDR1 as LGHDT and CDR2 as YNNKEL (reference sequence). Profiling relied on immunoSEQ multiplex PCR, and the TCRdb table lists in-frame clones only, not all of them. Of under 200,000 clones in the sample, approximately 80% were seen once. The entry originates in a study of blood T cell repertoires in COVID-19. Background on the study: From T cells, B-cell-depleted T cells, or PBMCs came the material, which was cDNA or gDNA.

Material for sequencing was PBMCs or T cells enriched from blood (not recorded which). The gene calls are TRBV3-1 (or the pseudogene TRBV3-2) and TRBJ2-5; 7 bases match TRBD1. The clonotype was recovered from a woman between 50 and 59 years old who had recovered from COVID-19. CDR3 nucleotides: TGTGCCAGCAGCCAAGAGAGGGGAAGGGGGCTAGGGACCCAGTACTTC. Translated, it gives CASSQERGRGLGTQYF.